The rows below give T cell receptor beta chains drawn from one sample of a study of T cell responses to AZD1222 COVID-19 vaccine. Generated by immunoSEQ multiplex PCR, the TCRdb table keeps only in-frame clones and is missing some. The sample lists approximately 110,000 clones, around 85% occurring once. The sequencing used peripheral blood, collected 28 days after the second AZD1222 dose. Receptor source: an adult who received the AZD1222 COVID-19 vaccine. CDR3s include the opening cysteine and the closing phenylalanine or tryptophan. The order of the fields is J gene, V gene, clone size, D gene, CDR3 protein, CDR3 DNA. D genes are given only for firm matches. Some rows mark clone size as missing; the rest say once, few, many or name a class of expanded clone.

j_call: TRBJ2-3; v_call: TRBV6-4; clone_size: NA; d_call: NA; cdr3_aa: CASSDSVRGSSTDTQYF; cdr3_nt: TGTGCCAGCAGTGACTCTGTCCGGGGGTCTAGCACAGATACGCAGTATTTT
j_call: TRBJ2-1; v_call: TRBV2; clone_size: NA; d_call: TRBD2; cdr3_aa: CAREPISGDSYNEQFF; cdr3_nt: TGTGCCAGGGAACCCATTAGCGGGGACTCCTACAATGAGCAGTTCTTC
j_call: TRBJ1-5; v_call: TRBV3-1/TRBV3-2; clone_size: NA; d_call: NA; cdr3_aa: CASSQDITGAQPQHF; cdr3_nt: TGTGCCAGCAGCCAAGATATCACGGGGGCTCAGCCCCAGCATTTT
j_call: TRBJ1-1; v_call: TRBV25-1; clone_size: NA; d_call: NA; cdr3_aa: CASRNMNTEAFF; cdr3_nt: TGTGCCAGCCGCAATATGAACACTGAAGCTTTCTTT
j_call: TRBJ1-1; v_call: TRBV27; clone_size: few; d_call: NA; cdr3_aa: CASRKTDMNTEAFF; cdr3_nt: TGTGCCAGCCGAAAGACAGACATGAACACTGAAGCTTTCTTT
j_call: TRBJ1-2; v_call: TRBV6-4; clone_size: NA; d_call: TRBD1; cdr3_aa: CASSDSRTGRYGYTF; cdr3_nt: TGTGCCAGCAGTGACTCGAGGACAGGGCGCTATGGCTACACCTTC
j_call: TRBJ1-1; v_call: TRBV7-8; clone_size: NA; d_call: NA; cdr3_aa: CASSRRDTEAFF; cdr3_nt: TGTGCCAGCAGCCGACGGGACACTGAAGCTTTCTTT
j_call: TRBJ2-3; v_call: TRBV7-9; clone_size: NA; d_call: NA; cdr3_aa: CASIQGGLYTDTQYF; cdr3_nt: TGTGCCAGCATCCAAGGTGGCTTATACACAGATACGCAGTATTTT
j_call: TRBJ2-2; v_call: TRBV5-4; clone_size: NA; d_call: NA; cdr3_aa: CASSLSGGSGELFF; cdr3_nt: TGTGCCAGCAGCTTGTCGGGGGGCTCCGGGGAGCTGTTTTTT
j_call: TRBJ2-3; v_call: TRBV19; clone_size: NA; d_call: TRBD2; cdr3_aa: CASSNRRGGSTDTQYF; cdr3_nt: TGTGCCAGTAGTAATAGGCGGGGGGGTAGCACAGATACGCAGTATTTT
j_call: TRBJ2-3; v_call: TRBV10-3; clone_size: NA; d_call: TRBD2; cdr3_aa: CAISDPYGGGGPSGTDTQYF; cdr3_nt: TGTGCCATCAGTGACCCCTATGGGGGCGGGGGGCCTAGTGGGACAGATACGCAGTATTTT
j_call: TRBJ2-7; v_call: TRBV7-2; clone_size: NA; d_call: TRBD2; cdr3_aa: CASSWAGTSGIPYEQYF; cdr3_nt: TGTGCCAGCAGCTGGGCCGGGACTAGCGGGATTCCCTACGAGCAGTACTTC